This T cell receptor beta chain was profiled in a study of T cells in Graves' hyperthyroidism and ophthalmopathy. Across the study: Pretreatment peripheral blood was obtained at initial diagnosis.

Germline CDR1 reads KGHDR; CDR2 reads SFDVKD. CDR3 length equals 14 residues. V lost 6 bases, J lost 1 base, and 5 bases stayed unmatched. This clonotype was detected only a few times. As yet, its antigen is unknown. RNA transcripts gave rise to amplified TCR beta CDR3 regions. A set of HTBI primers served as the primers for a first-round RT-PCR of the TCR CDR3. TCRdb analysed the multiplex PCR reads with MiXCR anew, one entry per CDR3 protein. This sample has about 520,000 distinct CDR3 sequences, with 24% found just once. The PBMCs had their origin in roughly 9.4 ml of fresh peripheral blood. Study results and caveats: Appearing also in blood were most of the thyroid clonotypes expanded above 0.001.

Material: blood. The chain has TRBV24-1 and TRBJ2-7; TRBD1 agrees at 7 bases. This clonotype was obtained from a woman aged 30 to 39 with Graves' ophthalmopathy. This CDR3 is CATSSGTESYEQYF. The DNA of the CDR3 is TGTGCCACCAGTTCCGGGACAGAGTCCTACGAGCAGTACTTC.